The 2 T cell receptor beta chains below were found in one sample sequenced in a study of control samples from healthy donors and cancer patients. Produced via immunoSEQ multiplex PCR; TCRdb's table is partial and in-frame only. The sample yields just under 60,000 clones, about 92% seen once. Input material: PBMCs. These receptors were taken from a man aged 35 to 55 with colorectal cancer.

This clone was counted once. J is TRBJ1-1 and V is TRBV19; weak D call: TRBD1 (6 bases). Germline V gene data show CDR1 as LNHDA and CDR2 as SQIVND (reference sequence). Deletions cut 3 bases from V and 4 bases from J, with 9 bases between. The CDR3 runs to 13 residues. CDR3 protein: CASSIRRGTEAFF. CDR3 DNA: TGTGCCAGTAGTATTCGCAGGGGCACTGAAGCTTTCTTT.

This clone has more than one count but fewer than ten. V gene TRBV4-1 combines with J gene TRBJ1-6; D is ambiguous. This CDR3 spans 16 amino acids. The V end was cut by 0 bases, the J end by 9 bases, with 15 bases between. Germline V lookup: CDR1 MGHRA, CDR2 YSYEKL. The DNA of the CDR3 is TGCGCCAGCAGCCAAGATTTATATGGCGCGGGTTCACCCCTCCACTTT. This gives the protein CASSQDLYGAGSPLHF.